This passage covers 26 T cell receptor beta chains from one sample sequenced in a study of CD8 T cells in ankylosing spondylitis. Broader study findings: A TCR beta motif of 7 or 8 highly homologous variants appeared characteristic of ankylosing spondylitis blood.

A single record per CDR3 protein comes from TCRdb applying MiXCR to the 5' RACE reads. The sample has roughly 470,000 distinct CDR3 sequences, approximately 26% seen once. No antigen has been assigned to these receptors. The sequenced sample was blood, either unsorted or a sorted T cell fraction (not recorded which). These TCRs come from a male donor with ankylosing spondylitis.

This clonotype has a handful of counts. The V and J genes are TRBV3-1 and TRBJ2-1, with 13 bases matching TRBD2. This CDR3 comprises 15 residues. Germline CDR1 and CDR2: LGHDT and YNNKEL (reference sequence). The V segment lost 2 bases and the J segment 10 bases; nucleotides outside the gene matches: 5. CDR3: CASSQLGLAGWEQFF. CDR3 DNA: TGTGCCAGCAGCCAACTGGGACTAGCGGGATGGGAGCAGTTCTTC.

This sequence joins TRBV12-3 or TRBV12-4 and TRBJ1-1; D ambiguous. V lost 7 bases and J 0 bases, leaving 12 bases between the germline ends. CDR3 length: 14 residues. The CDR3: CASNPLALNTEAFF. The CDR3 nucleotides are TGTGCCAGCAACCCACTCGCACTGAACACTGAAGCTTTCTTT.

There are a few counts of this clonotype. The rearrangement uses TRBV20-1 and TRBJ1-5; TRBD1 agrees at 7 bases. The CDR3 has 13 amino acids. J lost 5 bases, V lost 8 bases, and 9 bases had no gene match. CDR1 DFQATT and CDR2 SNEGSKA come from the germline V gene (reference sequence). CDR3 amino acids: CSTAGDSDQPQHF. The DNA for the CDR3 is TGCAGTACGGCCGGGGACAGTGATCAGCCCCAGCATTTT.

This chain links TRBV9 with TRBJ2-3; D unclear. The CDR3 is 15 amino acids. Deletions cut 0 bases from V and 4 bases from J, with 12 bases between. Germline-derived CDR1 and CDR2 are SGDLS and YYNGEE. CDR3 DNA sequence: TGTGCCAGCAGCGTAGGGCTATTGGGCGCAGATACGCAGTATTTT. It codes for CASSVGLLGADTQYF.

The chain couples TRBV4-2 to TRBJ1-2, with D possibly matching TRBD1 (6 bases). The germline V gene has CDR1 LGHNA and CDR2 YNFKEQ. This CDR3 has 15 amino acids. The V end was cut by 1 base, the J end by 8 bases, with 17 bases between. The DNA for the CDR3 is TGTGCCAGCAGCCAAGTATCGGGCGGGGGCGACGGCTACACCTTC. It encodes CASSQVSGGGDGYTF.

This clonotype occurred a few times. The chain links TRBV11-2 to TRBJ2-1, with a tentative D call TRBD2 (6 bases). This CDR3 has 13 residues. Germline V CDR1 and CDR2: SGHAT, FQNNGV. V lost 4 bases, J lost 5 bases, and 9 bases lay in between. CDR3 coding DNA: TGTGCCAGCAGCTCGGGACTGAACAATGAGCAGTTCTTC. Translated: CASSSGLNNEQFF.

V gene TRBV7-2 combines with J gene TRBJ1-5; 7 nucleotides align to TRBD1. Per germline, CDR1 SGHTA and CDR2 FQGNSA. After removal of 4 bases from V and 6 bases from J, the junction contained 9 bases not matched to a gene. This CDR3 comprises 15 residues. DNA of the CDR3: TGTGCCAGCAGCTCTGTCGACAGGGAAGGTCAGCCCCAGCATTTT. Protein product: CASSSVDREGQPQHF.

This clonotype appeared a single time. The genes are TRBV7-2 and TRBJ2-7, with D perhaps matching TRBD1 (5 bases). Germline CDR1 and CDR2: SGHTA and FQGNSA. V lost 5 bases and J lost 1, with 9 bases in between. The CDR3 covers 13 residues. CDR3 DNA sequence: TGTGCCAGCAGCAGCGACAGATCCTACGAGCAGTACTTC. Protein sequence: CASSSDRSYEQYF.

This chain links TRBV28 with TRBJ2-5, with a weak D call TRBD2 (5 bases). Germline V gives CDR1 MDHEN, CDR2 SYDVKM. V gave up 5 bases and J gave up 5 bases, with 18 bases separating them. The CDR3 covers 15 residues. The CDR3 nucleotides are TGTGCCAGCAGTGTAATACTAGGGTTAGAGGAGACCCAGTACTTC. Translating it yields CASSVILGLEETQYF.

This clonotype was picked up one time. The gene calls are TRBV6-1 and TRBJ2-3; D possibly matches TRBD1 or TRBD2 (5 bases each). The ends were cut back, 8 bases at V and 11 bases at J, with 20 bases in the middle. The germline V gene encodes CDR1 MNHNS and CDR2 SASEGT. The CDR3 extends over 13 amino acids. The CDR3 DNA is TGTGCCAGCGGTGGGGACCGAGAGTGGGTGCAGTATTTT. This translates into CASGGDREWVQYF.

This chain links TRBV4-2 with TRBJ2-7; 9 bases map to TRBD1. J lost 3 bases, V lost 0 bases, and 6 bases had no gene match. This CDR3 region has 16 residues. Germline CDR1 and CDR2: LGHNA and YNFKEQ. The CDR3 here is CASSQEKGQGYYEQYF. The CDR3 DNA sequence: TGTGCCAGCAGCCAAGAGAAGGGACAGGGTTACTACGAGCAGTACTTC.

This clonotype was seen a handful of times. This chain connects TRBV27 to TRBJ1-1; 11 nucleotides match TRBD1. Germline-derived CDR1 and CDR2 are MNHEY and SMNVEV (reference sequence). J gave up 0 bases and V 5 bases, and 5 bases lay outside the gene matches. The CDR3 sequence is 16 residues long. CDR3 residues: CASSPGQGAMNTEAFF. The CDR3 coding sequence is TGTGCCAGCAGTCCCGGACAGGGGGCGATGAACACTGAAGCTTTCTTT.

The genes are TRBV7-9 and TRBJ1-3; D not certain. The CDR3 contains 14 residues. V lost 5 bases and J lost 0, with 8 bases in between. In germline, CDR1 is SEHNR, CDR2 FQNEAQ (reference sequence). CDR3 sequence: CASSRADSGNTIYF. The CDR3 region has the DNA TGTGCCAGCAGCCGGGCCGACTCTGGAAACACCATATATTTT.

The CDR3 nucleotides read TGCAGCGTTGCAGGCACATCAACTAATGAAAAACTGTTTTTT. Translating it yields CSVAGTSTNEKLFF. The gene calls are TRBV29-1 and TRBJ1-4; D uncertain. Germline CDR1 reads SQVTM; CDR2 reads ANQGSEA. V was trimmed by 4 bases and J by 0 bases, leaving 9 bases between them. CDR3 size: 14 residues.

This clonotype has just a few counts. V usage is TRBV15 and J usage is TRBJ2-3; D remains unclear. Germline CDR1 and CDR2: LNHNV and YYDKDF (reference sequence). This CDR3 is 13 amino acids long. V was cut by 0 bases and J by 7 bases, with 8 bases left in between. CDR3 sequence (DNA): TGTGCCACCAGCAGAGATCTGATCAATACGCAGTATTTT. Translation gives CATSRDLINTQYF.

The J gene is TRBJ2-7, the V gene TRBV24-1, with TRBD2 matching over 9 bases. V lost 3 bases to trimming and J lost 4 bases; unmatched junction nucleotides: 15. The CDR3 length is 18 residues. CDR1 is KGHDR, CDR2 SFDVKD, per germline. In nucleotides, the CDR3 is TGTGCCACCAGTGATCCCGGTGATAGCGGGAGCAGGGGGTACGAGCAGTACGTC. Amino acids: CATSDPGDSGSRGYEQYV.

This clonotype has more than one count but fewer than ten. V is TRBV29-1 and J is TRBJ1-1; the D gene is possibly TRBD1 (5 bases). Germline lookup yields CDR1 SQVTM and CDR2 ANQGSEA. With 5 bases removed from V and 1 base from J, the gap between germline ends came to 14 bases. The CDR3 totals 14 residues. The DNA of the CDR3 is TGCAGCGTTTCCCAGGGTGGCACGAACACTGAAGCTTTCTTT. This translates into CSVSQGGTNTEAFF.

This clonotype was observed a few times. V is TRBV3-1 and J is TRBJ1-3, with TRBD1 matching over 8 bases. The germline gives CDR1 LGHDT, CDR2 YNNKEL (reference sequence). The CDR3 runs 13 residues. V trimming: 6 bases; J trimming: 6 bases; junction bases outside the gene matches: 4. Here the CDR3 DNA reads TGTGCCAGCAGACGGACAGGGTCAAACACCATATATTTT. As protein: CASRRTGSNTIYF.

The rearrangement joins TRBV5-6 to TRBJ2-7; D could derive from TRBD1 or TRBD2 (5 bases each). CDR1 is SGHDT and CDR2 is YYEEEE in the germline V gene. V was pared by 2 bases and J by 6 bases, with 6 bases between. This CDR3 has 11 residues. CDR3 coding DNA: TGTGCCAGCAGCTTTGGGGGCGAGCAGTACGTC. This codes for CASSFGGEQYV.

The chain joins TRBV6-1 to TRBJ1-2; 7 positions match TRBD1. This CDR3 is built from 16 residues. The germline V gene has CDR1 MNHNS and CDR2 SASEGT. V was clipped by 8 bases and J by 7 bases; unmatched bases: 19. The CDR3 DNA reads TGTGCCAGCCTATTGTCGACAGGGAGTACATATGCTGGCTACACCTTC. Translating it yields CASLLSTGSTYAGYTF.

This sequence joins TRBV20-1 and TRBJ1-2; a possible D gene is TRBD1 (6 bases). V was trimmed by 0 bases and J by 4 bases, leaving 15 bases between them. The CDR3 runs to 15 residues. The germline CDR1 and CDR2 sequences are DFQATT and SNEGSKA (reference sequence). Here the CDR3 DNA reads TGCAGTGCTAGAGAGGAGACAGGACCTTCCTATGGCTACACCTTC. Its translation: CSAREETGPSYGYTF.

This clonotype was recorded a few times. This chain joins TRBV4-1 and TRBJ1-5; a weak D match, TRBD1 (5 bases). V lost 0 bases to trimming and J lost 5 bases, with 11 bases between them. Germline CDR1 is MGHRA and CDR2 is YSYEKL. CDR3 length equals 15 residues. The CDR3 bases are TGCGCCAGCAGCCAAGAATGGGACGGCTATCAGCCCCAGCATTTT. Translated: CASSQEWDGYQPQHF.

The chain uses TRBV7-9 and TRBJ2-1, with 8 positions matching TRBD2. This CDR3 spans 16 amino acids. The germline CDR1 and CDR2 sequences are SEHNR and FQNEAQ (reference sequence). The ends lost 2 bases at V and 6 bases at J; junction bases unmatched: 9. The CDR3 is CASSLLVSGALNEQFF. As DNA, the CDR3 is TGTGCCAGCAGCTTACTGGTTAGCGGGGCGCTCAATGAGCAGTTCTTC.

This clonotype was detected a few times. The chain is built from TRBV14 and TRBJ1-1, with D unresolved. V was shortened by 4 bases and J by 1 base, with 13 bases between the two germline ends. This CDR3 comprises 15 residues. Germline values: CDR1 SGHDN, CDR2 FVKESK. In DNA, the CDR3 is TGTGCCAGCAGCCGTATTGTCGGAGGGAACACTGAAGCTTTCTTT. Amino acid sequence: CASSRIVGGNTEAFF.

The CDR3 reads CASSSLPVVYF. Here the CDR3 DNA reads TGTGCCAGCAGCTCCCTGCCCGTGGTGTATTTT. The chain combines TRBV7-2 with TRBJ2-3; D is ambiguous. Germline V gives CDR1 SGHTA, CDR2 FQGNSA. With 4 bases removed from V and 14 bases from J, the gap between germline ends came to 13 bases. CDR3 length: 11 amino acids.

V gene TRBV29-1 combines with J gene TRBJ2-3; D not resolved. Germline-derived CDR1 and CDR2 are SQVTM and ANQGSEA. The CDR3 contains 14 residues. The V gene lost 4 bases and the J gene lost 6 bases, with 17 bases spanning the gap. Written as DNA, the CDR3 is TGCAGCGTTGCCCCCGGATCTCCCATGGATACGCAGTATTTT. It encodes CSVAPGSPMDTQYF.